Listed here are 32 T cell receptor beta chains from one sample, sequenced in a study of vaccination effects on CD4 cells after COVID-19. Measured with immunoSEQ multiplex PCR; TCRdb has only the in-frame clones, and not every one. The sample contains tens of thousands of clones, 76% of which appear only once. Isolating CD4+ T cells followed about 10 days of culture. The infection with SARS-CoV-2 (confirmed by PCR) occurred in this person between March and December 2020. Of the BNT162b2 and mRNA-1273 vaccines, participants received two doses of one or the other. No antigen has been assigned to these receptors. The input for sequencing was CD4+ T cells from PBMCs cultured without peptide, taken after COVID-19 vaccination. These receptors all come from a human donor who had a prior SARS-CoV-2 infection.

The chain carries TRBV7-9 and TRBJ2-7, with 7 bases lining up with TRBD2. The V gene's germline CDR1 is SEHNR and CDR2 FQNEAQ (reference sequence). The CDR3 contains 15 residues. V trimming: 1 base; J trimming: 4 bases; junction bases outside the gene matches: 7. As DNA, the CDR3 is TGTGCCAGCAGCTTAGATGGCGGGAGTGCGTACGAGCAGTACTTC. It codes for CASSLDGGSAYEQYF.

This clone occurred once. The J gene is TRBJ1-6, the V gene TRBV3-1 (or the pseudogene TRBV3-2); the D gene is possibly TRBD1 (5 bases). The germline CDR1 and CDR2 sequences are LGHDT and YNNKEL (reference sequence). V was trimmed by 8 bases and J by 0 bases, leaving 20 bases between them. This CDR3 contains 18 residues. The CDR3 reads CASFGSSAGPSYNSPLHF. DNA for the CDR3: TGTGCCAGCTTCGGCAGTTCGGCGGGGCCCTCCTATAATTCACCCCTCCACTTT.

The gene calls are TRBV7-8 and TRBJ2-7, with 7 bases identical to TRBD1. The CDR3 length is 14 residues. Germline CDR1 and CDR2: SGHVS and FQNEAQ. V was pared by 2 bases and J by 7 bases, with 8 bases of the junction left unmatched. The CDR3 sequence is CASSLLNDRAEQYF. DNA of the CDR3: TGTGCCAGCAGCTTACTCAATGACAGGGCTGAGCAGTACTTC.

The chain's CDR3 is CASSVGGSGSTDTQYF. The CDR3 DNA follows: TGTGCCAGCAGCGTTGGGGGAAGCGGGAGCACAGATACGCAGTATTTT. The chain employs TRBV9 and TRBJ2-3, with a tentative D call TRBD2 (6 bases). V lost 2 bases and J 0 bases, leaving 13 bases between the germline ends. Germline V CDR1 and CDR2: SGDLS, YYNGEE. This CDR3 spans 16 amino acids.

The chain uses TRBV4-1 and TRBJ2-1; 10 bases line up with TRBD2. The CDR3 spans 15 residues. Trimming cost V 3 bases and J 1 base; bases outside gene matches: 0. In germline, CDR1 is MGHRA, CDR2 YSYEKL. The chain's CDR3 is CASSHSGGSYNEQFF. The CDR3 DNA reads TGCGCCAGCAGCCATAGCGGGGGGTCCTACAATGAGCAGTTCTTC.

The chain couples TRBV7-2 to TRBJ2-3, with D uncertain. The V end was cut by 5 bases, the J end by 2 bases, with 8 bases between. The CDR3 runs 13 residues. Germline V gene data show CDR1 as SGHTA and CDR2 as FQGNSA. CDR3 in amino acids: CASSTRNTDTQYF. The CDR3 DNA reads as TGTGCCAGCAGCACAAGGAACACAGATACGCAGTATTTT.

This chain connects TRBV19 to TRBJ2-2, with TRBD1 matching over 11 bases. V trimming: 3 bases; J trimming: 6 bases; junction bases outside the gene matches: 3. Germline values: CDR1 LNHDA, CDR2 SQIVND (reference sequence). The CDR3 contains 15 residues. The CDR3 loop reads CASSILGQGAGELFF. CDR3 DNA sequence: TGTGCCAGTAGTATTCTGGGACAGGGGGCCGGGGAGCTGTTTTTT.

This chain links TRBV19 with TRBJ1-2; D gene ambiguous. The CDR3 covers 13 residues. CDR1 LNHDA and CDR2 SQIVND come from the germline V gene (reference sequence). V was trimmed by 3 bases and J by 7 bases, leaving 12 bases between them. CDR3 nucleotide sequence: TGTGCCAGTAGTATTCCGGGTTTCGGTGGCTACACCTTC. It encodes CASSIPGFGGYTF.

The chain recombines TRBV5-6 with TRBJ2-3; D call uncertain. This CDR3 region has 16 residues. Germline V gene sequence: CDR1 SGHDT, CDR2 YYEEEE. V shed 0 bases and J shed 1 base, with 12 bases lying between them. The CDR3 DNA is TGTGCCAGCAGCTTGGAAGTAGGGCACCGCACAGATACGCAGTATTTT. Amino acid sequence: CASSLEVGHRTDTQYF.

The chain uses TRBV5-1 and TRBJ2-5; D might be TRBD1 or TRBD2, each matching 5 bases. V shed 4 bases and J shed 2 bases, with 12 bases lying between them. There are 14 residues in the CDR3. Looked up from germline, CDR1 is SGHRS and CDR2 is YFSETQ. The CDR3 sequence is CASSPGTLQETQYF. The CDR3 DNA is TGCGCCAGCAGCCCGGGGACGTTACAAGAGACCCAGTACTTC. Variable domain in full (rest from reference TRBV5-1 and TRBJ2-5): KAGVTQTPRYLIKTRGQQVTLSCSPISGHRSVSWYQQTPGQGLQFLFEYFSETQRNKGNFPGRFSGRQFSNSRSEMNVSTLELGDSALYLCASSPGTLQETQYFGPGTRLLVL.

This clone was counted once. CDR3 sequence (DNA): TGTGCCAGCAGGCGCGGAACTAACCCCACAGATACGCAGTATTTT. Its protein product is CASRRGTNPTDTQYF. V is TRBV6-6 and J is TRBJ2-3, with D uncertain. V lost 6 bases and J 2 bases, leaving 15 bases between the germline ends. The germline gives CDR1 MNHNY, CDR2 SVGAGI (reference sequence). This CDR3 comprises 15 residues.

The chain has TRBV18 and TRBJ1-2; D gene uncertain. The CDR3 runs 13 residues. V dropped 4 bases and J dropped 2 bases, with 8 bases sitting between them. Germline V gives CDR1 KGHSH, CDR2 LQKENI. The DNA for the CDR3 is TGTGCCAGCTCACTTGAACAAAACTATGGCTACACCTTC. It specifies CASSLEQNYGYTF.

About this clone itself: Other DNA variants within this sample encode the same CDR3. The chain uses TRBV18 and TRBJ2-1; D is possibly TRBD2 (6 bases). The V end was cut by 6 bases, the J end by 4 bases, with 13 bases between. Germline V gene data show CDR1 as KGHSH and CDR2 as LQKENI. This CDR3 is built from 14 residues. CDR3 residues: CASSPGLVYNEQFF. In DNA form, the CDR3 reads TGTGCCAGCTCCCCGGGACTTGTTTACAATGAGCAGTTCTTC.

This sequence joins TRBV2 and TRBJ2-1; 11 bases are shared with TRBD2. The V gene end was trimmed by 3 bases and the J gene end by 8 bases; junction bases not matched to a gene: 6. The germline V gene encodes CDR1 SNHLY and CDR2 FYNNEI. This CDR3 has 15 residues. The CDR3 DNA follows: TGTGCCAGCAGTGATAGTCTAGCGGGAGGTGATGAGCAGTTCTTC. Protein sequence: CASSDSLAGGDEQFF.

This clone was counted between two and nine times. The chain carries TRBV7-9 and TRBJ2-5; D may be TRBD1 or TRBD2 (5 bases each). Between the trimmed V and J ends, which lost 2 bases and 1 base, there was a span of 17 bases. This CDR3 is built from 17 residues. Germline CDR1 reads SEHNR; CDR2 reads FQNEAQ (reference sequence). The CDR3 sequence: CASSLWRSGLLQETQYF. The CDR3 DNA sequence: TGTGCCAGCAGCTTATGGAGGTCAGGGCTCCTCCAAGAGACCCAGTACTTC.

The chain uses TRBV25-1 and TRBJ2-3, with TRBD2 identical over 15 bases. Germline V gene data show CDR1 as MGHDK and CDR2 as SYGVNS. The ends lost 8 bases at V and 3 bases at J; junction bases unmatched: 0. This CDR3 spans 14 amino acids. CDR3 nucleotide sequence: TGTGCCAGCGGGACTAGCGGGAGGACAGATACGCAGTATTTT. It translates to CASGTSGRTDTQYF.

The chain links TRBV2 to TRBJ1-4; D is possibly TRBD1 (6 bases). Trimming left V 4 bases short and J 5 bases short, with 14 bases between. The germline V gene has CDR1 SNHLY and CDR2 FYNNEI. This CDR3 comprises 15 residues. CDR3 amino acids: CASSGGAWRNEKLFF. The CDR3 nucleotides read TGTGCCAGCAGTGGGGGGGCGTGGAGAAATGAAAAACTGTTTTTT.

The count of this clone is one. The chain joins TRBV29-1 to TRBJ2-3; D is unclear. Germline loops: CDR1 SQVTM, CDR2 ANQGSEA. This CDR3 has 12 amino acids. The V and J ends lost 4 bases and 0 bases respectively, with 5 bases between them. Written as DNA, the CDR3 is TGCAGCGTTGCGATTAGCACAGATACGCAGTATTTT. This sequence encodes CSVAISTDTQYF.

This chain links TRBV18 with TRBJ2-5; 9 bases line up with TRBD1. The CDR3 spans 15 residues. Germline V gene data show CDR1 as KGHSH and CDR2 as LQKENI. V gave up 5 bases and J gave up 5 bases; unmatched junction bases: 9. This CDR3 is CASSSNRGLGETQYF. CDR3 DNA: TGTGCCAGCTCATCTAACAGGGGGCTTGGGGAGACCCAGTACTTC.

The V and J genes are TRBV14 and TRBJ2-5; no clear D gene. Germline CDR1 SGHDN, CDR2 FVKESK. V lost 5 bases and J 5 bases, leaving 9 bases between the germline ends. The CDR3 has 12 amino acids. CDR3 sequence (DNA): TGTGCCAGCAGCACCCGTGGGGAGACCCAGTACTTC. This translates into CASSTRGETQYF.

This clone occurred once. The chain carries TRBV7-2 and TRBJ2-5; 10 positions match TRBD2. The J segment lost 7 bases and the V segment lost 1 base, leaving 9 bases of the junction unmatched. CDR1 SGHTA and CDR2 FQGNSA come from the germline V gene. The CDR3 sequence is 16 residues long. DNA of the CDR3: TGTGCCAGCAGCTTAGATTGGTCAGCGGGGGGGCGGACCCAGTACTTC. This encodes CASSLDWSAGGRTQYF. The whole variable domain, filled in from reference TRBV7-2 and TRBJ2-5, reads GAGVSQSPSNKVTEKGKDVELRCDPISGHTALYWYRQSLGQGLEFLIYFQGNSAPDKSGLPSDRFSAERTGGSVSTLTIQRTQQEDSAVYLCASSLDWSAGGRTQYFGPGTRLLVL.

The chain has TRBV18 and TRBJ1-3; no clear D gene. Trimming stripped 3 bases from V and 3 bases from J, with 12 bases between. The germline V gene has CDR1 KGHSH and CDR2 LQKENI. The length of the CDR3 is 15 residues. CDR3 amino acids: CASSPDGSGGNTIYF. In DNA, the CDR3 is TGTGCCAGCTCACCCGACGGTTCTGGTGGAAACACCATATATTTT.

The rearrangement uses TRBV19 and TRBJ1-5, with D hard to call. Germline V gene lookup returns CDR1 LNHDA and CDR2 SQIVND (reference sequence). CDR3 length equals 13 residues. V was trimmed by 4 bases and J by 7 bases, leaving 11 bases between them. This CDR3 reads CASSTRLYQPQHF. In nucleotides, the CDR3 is TGTGCCAGTAGTACCCGGCTTTACCAGCCCCAGCATTTT.

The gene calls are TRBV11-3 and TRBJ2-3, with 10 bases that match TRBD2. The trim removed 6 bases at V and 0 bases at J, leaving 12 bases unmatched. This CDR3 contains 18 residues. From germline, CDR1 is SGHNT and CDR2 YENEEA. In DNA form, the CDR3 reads TGTGCCAGCAGTCGGGGACTAGCGAGCTATCTTAGCACAGATACGCAGTATTTT. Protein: CASSRGLASYLSTDTQYF. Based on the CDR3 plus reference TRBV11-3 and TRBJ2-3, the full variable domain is EAGVVQSPRYKIIEKKQPVAFWCNPISGHNTLYWYLQNLGQGPELLIRYENEEAVDDSQLPKDRFSAERLKGVDSTLKIQPAELGDSAVYLCASSRGLASYLSTDTQYFGPGTRLTVL.

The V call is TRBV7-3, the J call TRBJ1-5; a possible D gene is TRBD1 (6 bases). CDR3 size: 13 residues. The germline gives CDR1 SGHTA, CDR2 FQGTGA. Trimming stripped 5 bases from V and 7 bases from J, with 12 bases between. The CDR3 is CASSLDRNQPQHF. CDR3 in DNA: TGTGCCAGCAGCCTTGACAGGAACCAGCCCCAGCATTTT.

In DNA form, the CDR3 reads TGCGCCAGCAGCCAAGTCGAGGGAAGGGTGACCCAGTACTTC. Its protein product is CASSQVEGRVTQYF. The rearrangement uses TRBV4-1 and TRBJ2-5; a possible D gene is TRBD2 (5 bases). Germline V gene lookup returns CDR1 MGHRA and CDR2 YSYEKL. The CDR3 loop spans 14 amino acids. With 1 base removed from V and 7 bases from J, the gap between germline ends came to 13 bases.

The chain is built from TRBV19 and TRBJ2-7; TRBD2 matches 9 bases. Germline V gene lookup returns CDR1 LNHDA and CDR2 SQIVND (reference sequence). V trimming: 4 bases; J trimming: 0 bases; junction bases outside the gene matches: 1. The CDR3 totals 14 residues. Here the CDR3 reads CASSRTSDSYEQYF. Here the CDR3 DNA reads TGTGCCAGTAGTAGGACTAGCGACTCCTACGAGCAGTACTTC. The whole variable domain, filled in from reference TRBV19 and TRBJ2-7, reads DGGITQSPKYLFRKEGQNVTLSCEQNLNHDAMYWYRQDPGQGLRLIYYSQIVNDFQKGDIAEGYSVSREKKESFPLTVTSAQKNPTAFYLCASSRTSDSYEQYFGPGTRLTVT.

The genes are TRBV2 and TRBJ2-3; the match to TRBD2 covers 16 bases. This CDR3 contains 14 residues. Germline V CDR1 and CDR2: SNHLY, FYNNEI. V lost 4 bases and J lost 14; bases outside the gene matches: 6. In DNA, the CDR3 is TGTGCCAGCAGTGTGTTCGGGACTAGCGGGGGGGGGTATTTT. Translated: CASSVFGTSGGGYF. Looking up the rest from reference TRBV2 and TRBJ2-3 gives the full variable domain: EPEVTQTPSHQVTQMGQEVILRCVPISNHLYFYWYRQILGQKVEFLVSFYNNEISEKSEIFDDQFSVERPDGSNFTLKIRSTKLEDSAMYFCASSVFGTSGGGYFGPGTRLTVL.

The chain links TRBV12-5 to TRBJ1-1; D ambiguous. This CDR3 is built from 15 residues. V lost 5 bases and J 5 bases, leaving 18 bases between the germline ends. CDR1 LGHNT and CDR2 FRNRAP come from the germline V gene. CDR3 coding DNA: TGTGCTAGTGGTACCTACACGGGGTTTTGGACTGAAGCTTTCTTT. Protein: CASGTYTGFWTEAFF.

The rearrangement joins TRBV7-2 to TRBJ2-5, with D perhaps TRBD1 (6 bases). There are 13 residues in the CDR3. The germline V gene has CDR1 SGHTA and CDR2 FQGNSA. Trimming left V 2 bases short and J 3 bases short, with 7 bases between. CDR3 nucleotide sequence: TGTGCCAGCAGCTTAAACAGGGAAGAGACCCAGTACTTC. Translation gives CASSLNREETQYF.

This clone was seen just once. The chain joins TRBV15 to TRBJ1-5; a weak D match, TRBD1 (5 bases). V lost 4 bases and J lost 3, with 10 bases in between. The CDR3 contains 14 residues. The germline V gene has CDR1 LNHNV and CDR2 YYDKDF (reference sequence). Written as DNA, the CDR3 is TGTGCCACCAGCAATAGGGGTTTCAATCAGCCCCAGCATTTT. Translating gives CATSNRGFNQPQHF.

In DNA form, the CDR3 reads TGCGCCAGCAGCCAAGCACCCCCCGTTGGACAGGGGAACAATGAGCAGTTCTTC. It codes for CASSQAPPVGQGNNEQFF. The chain joins TRBV4-1 to TRBJ2-1; 9 bases fit TRBD1. The CDR3 sequence is 18 residues long. CDR1 and CDR2 (germline): MGHRA, YSYEKL. J lost 5 bases, V lost 1 base, and 12 bases had no gene match.